This T cell receptor beta chain was sequenced in a study of CD8 T cells in Susac syndrome. Study results and limitations: It was acknowledged by the study that relatively few individuals were included in its TCR sequencing and HLA analysis.

This clonotype was recorded only once. As yet, its antigen is unknown. RNA, at about 0.45 to 1 ug, was reverse transcribed with random hexamers. Each CDR3 protein is one row after TCRdb ran MiXCR on the immunoSEQ multiplex PCR reads. The data hold over 95,000 distinct CDR3 sequences, with about 90% observed a single time. The CDR3 totals 16 residues. Trimming cost V 7 bases and J 10 bases; bases outside gene matches: 16. Germline values: CDR1 LNHDA, CDR2 SQIVND (reference sequence). The receptor's source is a human donor in good health. The V and J genes are TRBV19 and TRBJ2-1; 10 nucleotides agree with TRBD2. The specimen was CD8+ T cells from PBMCs. Here the CDR3 reads CASKERGGQGRAEQFF. DNA for the CDR3: TGTGCCAGTAAGGAGCGGGGGGGCCAAGGCAGGGCCGAGCAGTTCTTC.